The clone carrying this T cell receptor (beta chain) was detected only a few times. Its antigen remains unknown. Isolated RNA was reverse transcribed into cDNA used as the sequencing template. Method: immunoSEQ multiplex PCR; TCRdb's copy keeps in-frame clones and lacks some. Among 150,000 to 200,000 clones listed, approximately 65% were seen once. Germline V gene lookup returns CDR1 SQVTM and CDR2 ANQGSEA. This CDR3 is 15 amino acids long. J was trimmed by 4 bases and V by 3 bases; bases with no gene match: 8. This specimen comes from a study of CD8+ T cells in alopecia areata. Study findings and constraints: Clonality exceeded that of normal scalp in lesional scalp, most notably in alopecia totalis/universalis.

Sequencing was performed on CD8+ T cells sorted from blood, taken at week 0. The source of this sequence is a human donor with alopecia areata. This sequence joins TRBV29-1 and TRBJ2-2, with 7 positions matching TRBD1. DNA for the CDR3: TGCAGCGTTGAGCCGACAGGGTTTGGCACCGGGGAGCTGTTTTTT. Translation: CSVEPTGFGTGELFF.